This is a list of T cell receptor beta chains from one sample in a study of cytotoxic CD8 clonotypes in ibrutinib-treated CLL. Clones were sequenced by immunoSEQ multiplex PCR, and TCRdb holds only the in-frame ones, with some missing. The data hold about 180,000 clones, with about 80% observed a single time. Source: PBMCs, taken after 24 months of ibrutinib treatment. These receptors were collected from a human donor with chronic lymphocytic leukemia. Each CDR3 is given with its conserved first and last residue. D genes are given only for firm matches. Size values are once, few and many counts, or a class for expanded clones, and some rows have none.

abundance: few
j_gene: TRBJ1-1
v_gene: TRBV7-8
d_gene: .
CDR3nt: TGTGCCAGCAGCTTTGGGGGGAACACTGAAGCTTTCTTT
CDR3aa: CASSFGGNTEAFF

abundance: .
j_gene: TRBJ1-3
v_gene: TRBV6-6
d_gene: .
CDR3nt: TGTGCCAGCGCCCTCTCTGGAAACACCATATATTTT
CDR3aa: CASALSGNTIYF

abundance: .
j_gene: TRBJ2-3
v_gene: TRBV27
d_gene: .
CDR3nt: TGTGCCAGCAGTTTAGCGACGGTAGGCTCAGATACGCAGTATTTT
CDR3aa: CASSLATVGSDTQYF

abundance: .
j_gene: TRBJ1-4
v_gene: TRBV6-6
d_gene: .
CDR3nt: TGTGCCAGCAGTTACTTCAGGGGAGGGAATGAAAAACTGTTTTTT
CDR3aa: CASSYFRGGNEKLFF

abundance: .
j_gene: TRBJ2-3
v_gene: TRBV6-1
d_gene: .
CDR3nt: TGTGCCAGCAGTGTCAATTCTAGGCCTGTTGTAACAGATACGCAGTATTTT
CDR3aa: CASSVNSRPVVTDTQYF

abundance: .
j_gene: TRBJ1-1
v_gene: TRBV5-5
d_gene: .
CDR3nt: TGTGCCAGCAGGCTCGTCCAGTTGAACACTGAAGCTTTCTTT
CDR3aa: CASRLVQLNTEAFF

abundance: .
j_gene: TRBJ2-5
v_gene: TRBV25-1
d_gene: TRBD1
CDR3nt: TGTGCCAGCAGTGAACTAGGGACAGGGGGAATCCAAGAGACCCAGTACTTC
CDR3aa: CASSELGTGGIQETQYF

abundance: .
j_gene: TRBJ2-1
v_gene: TRBV7-8
d_gene: TRBD2
CDR3nt: TGTGCCAGCAGCTTAGTGTCGGGGGGACTATACAATGAGCAGTTCTTC
CDR3aa: CASSLVSGGLYNEQFF

abundance: .
j_gene: TRBJ2-5
v_gene: TRBV4-1
d_gene: TRBD2
CDR3nt: TGCGCCAGCAGCCAGCTAGGACTAGCGGGAGGGAGTCGATCCCCAGAGACCCAGTACTTC
CDR3aa: CASSQLGLAGGSRSPETQYF

abundance: .
j_gene: TRBJ2-1
v_gene: TRBV5-6
d_gene: .
CDR3nt: TGTGCCAGCAGCTCACTCCTAGCAGATGAGCAGTTCTTC
CDR3aa: CASSSLLADEQFF

abundance: .
j_gene: TRBJ1-2
v_gene: TRBV4-2
d_gene: TRBD1
CDR3nt: TGTGCCAGCAGCCAGGGACAGGGGACTAACTATGGCTACACCTTC
CDR3aa: CASSQGQGTNYGYTF

abundance: .
j_gene: TRBJ2-7
v_gene: TRBV7-3
d_gene: TRBD2
CDR3nt: TGTGCCAGCAGCCTCGATAGCGGGAGGGCCTACGAGCAGTACTTC
CDR3aa: CASSLDSGRAYEQYF

abundance: .
j_gene: TRBJ2-1
v_gene: TRBV5-6
d_gene: TRBD2
CDR3nt: TGTGCCAGCAGCCCCGAGCGGGGGGCTATCTACAATGAGCAGTTCTTC
CDR3aa: CASSPERGAIYNEQFF

abundance: .
j_gene: TRBJ2-7
v_gene: TRBV5-1
d_gene: .
CDR3nt: TGCGCCAGCAGCTTGGAGGTAGCTCGCTACGAGCAGTACTTC
CDR3aa: CASSLEVARYEQYF

abundance: .
j_gene: TRBJ1-1
v_gene: TRBV6-1
d_gene: .
CDR3nt: TGTGCCAGCATATGGGGGGGCACTGAAGCTTTCTTT
CDR3aa: CASIWGGTEAFF

abundance: .
j_gene: TRBJ1-2
v_gene: TRBV28
d_gene: TRBD1
CDR3nt: TGTGCCAGCAGCCTTTCGGGGACAGGGGGTATAGGGAATGGCTACACCTTC
CDR3aa: CASSLSGTGGIGNGYTF

abundance: once
j_gene: TRBJ2-1
v_gene: TRBV11-1
d_gene: .
CDR3nt: TGTGCCAGCAGCTTATCGGCAAATCGGCAGTTCTTC
CDR3aa: CASSLSANRQFF

abundance: .
j_gene: TRBJ1-1
v_gene: TRBV7-6
d_gene: .
CDR3nt: TGTGCCAGCACCCCCCGGGCAGGGAACACTGAAGCTTTCTTT
CDR3aa: CASTPRAGNTEAFF

abundance: .
j_gene: TRBJ2-1
v_gene: TRBV4-3
d_gene: .
CDR3nt: TGCGCCAGCAGCCAAGTTCTCCTGGGGGGAGACAATGAGCAGTTCTTC
CDR3aa: CASSQVLLGGDNEQFF

abundance: once
j_gene: TRBJ2-1
v_gene: TRBV15
d_gene: .
CDR3nt: TGTGCCACCAGCAGAGAACAGGGTTCCTACAATGAGCAGTTCTTC
CDR3aa: CATSREQGSYNEQFF

abundance: .
j_gene: TRBJ1-2
v_gene: TRBV30
d_gene: TRBD1
CDR3nt: TGTGCCTGGAGGGGACAGGGTGTGGGCTATGGCTACACCTTC
CDR3aa: CAWRGQGVGYGYTF

abundance: .
j_gene: TRBJ2-1
v_gene: TRBV7-2
d_gene: .
CDR3nt: TGTGCCAGCAGCGTCACTAGTCTAGGGCGCAGTGAGCAGTTCTTC
CDR3aa: CASSVTSLGRSEQFF